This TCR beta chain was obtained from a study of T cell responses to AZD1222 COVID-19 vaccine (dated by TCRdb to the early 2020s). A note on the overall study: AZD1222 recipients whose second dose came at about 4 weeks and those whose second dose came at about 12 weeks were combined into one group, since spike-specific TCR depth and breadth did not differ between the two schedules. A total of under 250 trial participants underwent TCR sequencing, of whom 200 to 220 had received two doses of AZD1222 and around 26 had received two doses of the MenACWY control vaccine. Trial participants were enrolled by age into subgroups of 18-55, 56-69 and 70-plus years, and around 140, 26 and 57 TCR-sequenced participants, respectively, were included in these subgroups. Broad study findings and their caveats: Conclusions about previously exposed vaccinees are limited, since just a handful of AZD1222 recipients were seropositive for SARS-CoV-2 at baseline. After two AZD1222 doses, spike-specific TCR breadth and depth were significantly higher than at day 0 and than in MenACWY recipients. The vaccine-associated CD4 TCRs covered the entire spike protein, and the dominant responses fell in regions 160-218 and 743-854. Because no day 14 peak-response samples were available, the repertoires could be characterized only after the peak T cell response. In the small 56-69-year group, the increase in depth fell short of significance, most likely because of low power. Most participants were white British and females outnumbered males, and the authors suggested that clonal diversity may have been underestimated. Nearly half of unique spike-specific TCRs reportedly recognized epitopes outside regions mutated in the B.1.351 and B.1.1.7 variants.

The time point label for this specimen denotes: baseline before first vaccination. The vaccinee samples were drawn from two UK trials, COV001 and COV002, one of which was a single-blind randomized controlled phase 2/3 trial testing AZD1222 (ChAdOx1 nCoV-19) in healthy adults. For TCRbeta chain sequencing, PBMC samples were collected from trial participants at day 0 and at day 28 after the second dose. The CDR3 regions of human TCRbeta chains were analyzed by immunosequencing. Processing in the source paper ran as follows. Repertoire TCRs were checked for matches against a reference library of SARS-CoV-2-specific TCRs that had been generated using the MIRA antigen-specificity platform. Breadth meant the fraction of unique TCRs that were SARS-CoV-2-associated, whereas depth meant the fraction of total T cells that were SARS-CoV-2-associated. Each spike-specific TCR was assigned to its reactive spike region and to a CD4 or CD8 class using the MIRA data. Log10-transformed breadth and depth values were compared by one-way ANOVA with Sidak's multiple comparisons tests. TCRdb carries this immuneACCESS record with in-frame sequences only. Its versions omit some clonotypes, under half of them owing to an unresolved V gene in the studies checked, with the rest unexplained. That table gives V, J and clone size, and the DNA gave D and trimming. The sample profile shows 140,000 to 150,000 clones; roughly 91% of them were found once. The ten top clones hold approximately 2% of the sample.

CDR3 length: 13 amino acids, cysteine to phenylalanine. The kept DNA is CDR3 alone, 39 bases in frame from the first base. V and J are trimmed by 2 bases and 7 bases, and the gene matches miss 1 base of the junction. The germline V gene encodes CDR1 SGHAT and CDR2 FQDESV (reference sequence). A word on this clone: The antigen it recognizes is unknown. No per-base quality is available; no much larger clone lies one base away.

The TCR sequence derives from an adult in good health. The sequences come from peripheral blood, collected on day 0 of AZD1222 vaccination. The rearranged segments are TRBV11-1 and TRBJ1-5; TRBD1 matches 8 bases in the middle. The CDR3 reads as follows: CASSLTGGQPQHF. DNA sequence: TGTGCCAGCAGCTTAACAGGGGGGCAGCCCCAGCATTTT.